This T cell receptor beta chain was captured in a study of shared clonotypes between healthy human individuals. Overall study context: Each donor's CD4 naive and CD4 memory cells filled three plates apiece, CD8 naive two, and CD8 memory one.

Only in-frame clones appear in the TCRdb table, and some are missing; sequencing was by immunoSEQ multiplex PCR. Of hundreds of thousands of clones in the sample, around 93% were seen once. Germline V gene data show CDR1 as MNHNY and CDR2 as SVGAGI (reference sequence). V trimming: 0 bases; J trimming: 1 base; junction bases outside the gene matches: 3. This CDR3 has 16 amino acids. This clone was detected a few times. CD45RO-negative cells were positively selected for CCR7, leaving out terminally differentiated effector memory CD45RA+ cells. Sequencing was done on a sample of naive CD8+ T cells sorted from blood. The chain links TRBV6-6 to TRBJ2-3; 8 bases align to TRBD2. This clonotype originated in a man between 25 and 39 years old in good health. The CDR3 is CASSYSREEGTDTQYF. The CDR3 DNA reads TGTGCCAGCAGTTACTCGCGGGAGGAAGGCACAGATACGCAGTATTTT.